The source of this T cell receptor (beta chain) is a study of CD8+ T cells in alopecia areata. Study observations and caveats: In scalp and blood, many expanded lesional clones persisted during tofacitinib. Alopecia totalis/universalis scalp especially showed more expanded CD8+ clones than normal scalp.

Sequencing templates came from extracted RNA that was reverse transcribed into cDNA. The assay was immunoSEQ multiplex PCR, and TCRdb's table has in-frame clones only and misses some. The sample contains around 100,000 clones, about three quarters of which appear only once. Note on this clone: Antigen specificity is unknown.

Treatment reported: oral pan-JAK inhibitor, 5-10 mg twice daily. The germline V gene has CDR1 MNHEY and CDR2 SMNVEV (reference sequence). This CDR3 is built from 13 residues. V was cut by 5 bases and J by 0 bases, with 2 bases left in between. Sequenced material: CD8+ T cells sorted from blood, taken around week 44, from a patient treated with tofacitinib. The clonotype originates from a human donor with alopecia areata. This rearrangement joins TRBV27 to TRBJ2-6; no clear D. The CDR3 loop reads CASSSSGANVLTF. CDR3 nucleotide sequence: TGTGCCAGCAGTAGCTCTGGGGCCAACGTCCTGACTTTC.